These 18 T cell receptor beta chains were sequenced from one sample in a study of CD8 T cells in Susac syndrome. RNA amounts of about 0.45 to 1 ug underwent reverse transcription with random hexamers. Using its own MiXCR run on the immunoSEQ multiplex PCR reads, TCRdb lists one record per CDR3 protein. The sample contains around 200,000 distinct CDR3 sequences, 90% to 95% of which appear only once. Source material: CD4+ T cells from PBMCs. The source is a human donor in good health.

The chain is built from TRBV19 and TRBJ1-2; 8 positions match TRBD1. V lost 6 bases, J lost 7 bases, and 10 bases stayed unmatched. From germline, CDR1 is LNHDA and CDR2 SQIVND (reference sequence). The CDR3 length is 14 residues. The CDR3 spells CASRTGVPSSGYTF. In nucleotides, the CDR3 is TGTGCCAGTAGGACAGGGGTCCCTTCGTCTGGCTACACCTTC.

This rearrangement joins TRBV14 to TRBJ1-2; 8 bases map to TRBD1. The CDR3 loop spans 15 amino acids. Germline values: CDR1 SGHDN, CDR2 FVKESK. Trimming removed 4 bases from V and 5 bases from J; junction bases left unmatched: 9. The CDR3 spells CASSLSDRAPYGYTF. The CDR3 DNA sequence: TGTGCCAGCAGCCTCTCGGACAGGGCTCCTTATGGCTACACCTTC.

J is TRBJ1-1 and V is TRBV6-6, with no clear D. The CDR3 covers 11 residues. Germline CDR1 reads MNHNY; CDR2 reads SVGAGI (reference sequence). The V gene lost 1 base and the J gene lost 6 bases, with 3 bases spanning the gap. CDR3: CASSYLAEAFF. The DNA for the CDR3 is TGTGCCAGCAGTTACTTGGCTGAAGCTTTCTTT.

CDR3 region: CATSDRQGGYNEQFF. CDR3 DNA: TGTGCCACCAGTGATCGACAGGGGGGCTACAATGAGCAGTTCTTC. The rearrangement joins TRBV24-1 to TRBJ2-1; TRBD1 matches at 9 bases. With 3 bases clipped from V and 3 bases from J, the junction kept 2 bases outside the gene matches. The CDR3 covers 15 residues. Germline-derived CDR1 and CDR2 are KGHDR and SFDVKD.

For the CDR3, the DNA is TGTGCCACCAGCAGAGGCCAACTGGATCAGCCCCAGCATTTT. It translates to CATSRGQLDQPQHF. This rearrangement joins TRBV15 to TRBJ1-5; D remains unclear. V was shortened by 1 base and J by 5 bases, with 9 bases between the two germline ends. CDR1 and CDR2 from the germline V gene are LNHNV and YYDKDF (reference sequence). The length of the CDR3 is 14 residues.

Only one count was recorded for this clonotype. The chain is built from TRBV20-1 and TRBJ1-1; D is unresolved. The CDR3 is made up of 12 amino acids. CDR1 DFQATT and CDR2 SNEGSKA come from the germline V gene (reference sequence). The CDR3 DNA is TGCGCACCGGAAGGGTCCTACACTGAAGCTTTCTTT. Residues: CAPEGSYTEAFF.

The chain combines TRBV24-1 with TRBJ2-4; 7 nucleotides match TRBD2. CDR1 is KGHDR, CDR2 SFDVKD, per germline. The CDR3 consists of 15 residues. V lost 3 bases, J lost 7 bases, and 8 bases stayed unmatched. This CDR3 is CATSDPSHGGNIQYF. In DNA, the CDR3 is TGTGCCACCAGTGATCCTAGCCACGGGGGGAACATTCAGTACTTC.

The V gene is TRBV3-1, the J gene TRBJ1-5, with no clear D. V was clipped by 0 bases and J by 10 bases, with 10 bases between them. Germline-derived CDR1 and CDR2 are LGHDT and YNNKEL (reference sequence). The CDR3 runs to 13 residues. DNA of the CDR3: TGTGCCAGCAGCCAAGATGGCCCCCGACCCCAGCATTTT. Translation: CASSQDGPRPQHF.

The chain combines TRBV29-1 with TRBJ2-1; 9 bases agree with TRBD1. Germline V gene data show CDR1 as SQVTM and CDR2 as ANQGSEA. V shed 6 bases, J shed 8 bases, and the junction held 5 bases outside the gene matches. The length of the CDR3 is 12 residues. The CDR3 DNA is TGCAGCGTAGGGACAGGGATGGATGAGCAGTTCTTC. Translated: CSVGTGMDEQFF.

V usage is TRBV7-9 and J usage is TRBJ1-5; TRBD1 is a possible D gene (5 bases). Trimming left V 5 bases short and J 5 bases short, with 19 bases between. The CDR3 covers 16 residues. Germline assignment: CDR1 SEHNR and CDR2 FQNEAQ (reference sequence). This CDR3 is CASSLRGDGGDQPQHF. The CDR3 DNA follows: TGTGCCAGCAGCCTCCGGGGGGACGGAGGGGATCAGCCCCAGCATTTT.

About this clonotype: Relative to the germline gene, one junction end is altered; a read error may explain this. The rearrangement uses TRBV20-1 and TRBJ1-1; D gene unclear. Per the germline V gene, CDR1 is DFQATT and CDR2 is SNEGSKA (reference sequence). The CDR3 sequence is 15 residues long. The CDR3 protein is CSARGSAGMNAEAFF. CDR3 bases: TGCAGTGCTAGAGGGTCGGCGGGGATGAACGCTGAAGCTTTCTTT.

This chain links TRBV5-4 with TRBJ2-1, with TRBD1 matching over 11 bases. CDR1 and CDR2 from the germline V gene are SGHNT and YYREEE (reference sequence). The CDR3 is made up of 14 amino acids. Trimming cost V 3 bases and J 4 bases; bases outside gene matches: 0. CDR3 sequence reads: CASSWDRGYNEQFF. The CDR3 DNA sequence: TGTGCCAGCAGCTGGGACAGGGGGTACAATGAGCAGTTCTTC.

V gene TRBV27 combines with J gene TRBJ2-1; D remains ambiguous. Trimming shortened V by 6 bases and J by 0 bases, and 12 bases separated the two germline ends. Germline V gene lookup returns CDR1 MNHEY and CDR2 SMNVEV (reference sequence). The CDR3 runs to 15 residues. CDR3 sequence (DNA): TGTGCCAGCAGGCTCCAAGGGTACTCCTACAATGAGCAGTTCTTC. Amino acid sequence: CASRLQGYSYNEQFF.

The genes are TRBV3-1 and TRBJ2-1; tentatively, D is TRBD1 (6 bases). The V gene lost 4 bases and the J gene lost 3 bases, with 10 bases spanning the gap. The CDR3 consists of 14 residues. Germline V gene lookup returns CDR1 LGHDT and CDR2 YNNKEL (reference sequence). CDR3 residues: CASSPQGYYNEQFF. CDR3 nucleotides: TGTGCCAGCAGCCCACAGGGCTACTACAATGAGCAGTTCTTC.

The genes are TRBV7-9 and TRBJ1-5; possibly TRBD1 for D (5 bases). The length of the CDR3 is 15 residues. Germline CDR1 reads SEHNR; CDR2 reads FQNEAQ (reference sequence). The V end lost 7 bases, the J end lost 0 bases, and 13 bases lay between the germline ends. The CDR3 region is CASTGTQHSNQPQHF. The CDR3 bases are TGTGCCAGCACCGGGACGCAACATAGCAATCAGCCCCAGCATTTT.

CDR3 sequence: CSVDAGTNSPLHF. CDR3 sequence (DNA): TGCAGCGTTGACGCAGGGACAAATTCACCCCTCCACTTT. The V and J genes are TRBV29-1 and TRBJ1-6, with D perhaps TRBD1 (6 bases). This CDR3 region has 13 residues. Germline V gene lookup returns CDR1 SQVTM and CDR2 ANQGSEA. Trimming removed 3 bases from V and 7 bases from J, with 10 bases in between. Full variable domain (remainder filled in from reference TRBV29-1 and TRBJ1-6): SAVISQKPSRDICQRGTSLTIQCQVDSQVTMMFWYRQQPGQSLTLIATANQGSEATYESGFVIDKFPISRPNLTFSTLTVSNMSPEDSSIYLCSVDAGTNSPLHFGNGTRLTVT.

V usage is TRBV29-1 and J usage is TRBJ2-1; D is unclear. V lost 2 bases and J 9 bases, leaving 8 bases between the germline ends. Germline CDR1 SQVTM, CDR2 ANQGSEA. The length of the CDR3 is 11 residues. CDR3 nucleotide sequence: TGCAGCGTTGAATCTCCGGTTGAGCAGTTCTTC. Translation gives CSVESPVEQFF.

The CDR3: CATSRDRKSGTGDNGYTF. DNA for the CDR3: TGTGCCACCAGCAGAGATAGAAAGTCTGGGACAGGGGACAATGGCTACACCTTC. The chain carries TRBV15 and TRBJ1-2; TRBD1 agrees at 10 bases. The germline CDR1 and CDR2 sequences are LNHNV and YYDKDF (reference sequence). The V gene end was trimmed by 0 bases and the J gene end by 6 bases; junction bases not matched to a gene: 13. The CDR3 is made up of 18 amino acids.